This T cell receptor (beta chain) is drawn from a study of T cell responses to AZD1222 COVID-19 vaccine. Method: immunoSEQ multiplex PCR; TCRdb's copy keeps in-frame clones and lacks some. The repertoire consists of around 99,000 clones, with around nine tenths occurring once and the leading ten covering around 6.6%. The CDR3 sequence is 12 residues long. In germline, CDR1 is SEHNR, CDR2 FQNEAQ (reference sequence). V lost 5 bases and J lost 7, with 6 bases in between. This specimen consisted of peripheral blood, obtained 28 days after the second AZD1222 dose. The TCR sequence derives from an adult who received the AZD1222 COVID-19 vaccine. The chain recombines TRBV7-9 with TRBJ1-6; D is undetermined. The CDR3 region has the DNA TGTGCCAGCAGCGCAGAAAATTCACCCCTCCACTTT. It is translated as CASSAENSPLHF.